This TCR beta chain is from a study of shared clonotypes between healthy human individuals. Study outcomes and limitations: Naive subsets generally had larger estimated richness than memory subsets.

In regard to this clone: Antigen: not known.

This table comes from immunoSEQ multiplex PCR, and its TCRdb copy is limited to in-frame clones, with some not included. The sample includes about 2.1 million clones, just over 90% of them seen just once. V was clipped by 3 bases and J by 5 bases, with 14 bases between them. Germline V CDR1 and CDR2: MDHEN, SYDVKM. This CDR3 has 15 residues. Naive CD8 cells were CD45RO-negative, positively selected for CCR7, excluding terminally differentiated effector memory CD45RA+ cells. The sequence was obtained from a man aged 18 to 30 in good health. Some clones in this sample may be carry-over from other donors' samples. This chain joins TRBV28 and TRBJ2-1; the D gene is possibly TRBD2 (5 bases). The sequencing input was naive CD8+ T cells from PBMCs. Here the CDR3 reads CASSLTGRIHNEQFF. As DNA, the CDR3 is TGTGCCAGCAGTTTGACGGGGAGAATCCACAATGAGCAGTTCTTC.